This T cell receptor (beta chain) was recorded in a study of blood T cell repertoires in COVID-19. CDR1 and CDR2 (germline): KGHSH, LQKENI. Between the trimmed V and J ends, which lost 2 bases and 6 bases, there was a span of 7 bases. The CDR3 spans 12 residues. Original processing methods: Reference gene primer amplification gave estimated nucleated cell counts. Sequencing used immunoSEQ multiplex PCR; TCRdb keeps in-frame clones, though not all of them. V and J calls and clone size are given by that table; D and trimming were obtained from the DNA. The sample carries some 70,000 clones, about 87% recorded once.

The clonotype originates from a woman older than 75 with active COVID-19. The chain joins TRBV18 to TRBJ1-2; no clear D gene. The specimen was peripheral blood. CDR3 in amino acids: CASSPKSDGYTF. The CDR3 nucleotides read TGTGCCAGCTCACCAAAGTCGGATGGCTACACCTTC.